The T cell receptor beta chain under discussion was sequenced for a study of blood T cell repertoires in COVID-19. In the study overall: In each case, the material was cDNA or gDNA derived from T cells, B-cell-depleted T cells, or PBMCs.

This table comes from immunoSEQ multiplex PCR, and its TCRdb copy is limited to in-frame clones, with some not included. The table shows approximately 250,000 clones, with around nine tenths occurring only once. Germline CDR1 is LGHDT and CDR2 is YNNKEL (reference sequence). V was clipped by 0 bases and J by 4 bases, with 12 bases between them. The CDR3 has 15 residues. The TCR originated in a man in his forties or fifties with active or convalescent COVID-19. The rearrangement uses TRBV3-1 (or the pseudogene TRBV3-2) and TRBJ1-2; maybe TRBD1 (6 bases). The sequencing sample was made of peripheral blood. The CDR3 sequence is CASSQDIQGSYGYTF. In DNA, the CDR3 is TGTGCCAGCAGCCAAGATATTCAGGGGAGCTATGGCTACACCTTC.